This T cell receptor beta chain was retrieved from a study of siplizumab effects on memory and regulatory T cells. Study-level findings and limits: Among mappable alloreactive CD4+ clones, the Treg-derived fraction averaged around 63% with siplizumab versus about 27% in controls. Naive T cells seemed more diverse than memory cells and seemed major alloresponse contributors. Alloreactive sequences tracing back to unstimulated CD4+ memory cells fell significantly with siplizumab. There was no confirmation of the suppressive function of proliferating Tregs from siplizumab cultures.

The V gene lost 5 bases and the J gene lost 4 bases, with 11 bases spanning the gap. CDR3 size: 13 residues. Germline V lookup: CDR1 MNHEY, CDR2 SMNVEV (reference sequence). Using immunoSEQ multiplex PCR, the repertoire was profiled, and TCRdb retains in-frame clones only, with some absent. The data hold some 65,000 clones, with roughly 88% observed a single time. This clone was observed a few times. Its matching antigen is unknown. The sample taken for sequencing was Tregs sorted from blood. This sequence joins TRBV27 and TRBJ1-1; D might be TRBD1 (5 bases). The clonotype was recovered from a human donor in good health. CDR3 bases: TGTGCCAGCAGTACCTACCAGGGCACTGAAGCTTTCTTT. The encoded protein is CASSTYQGTEAFF.